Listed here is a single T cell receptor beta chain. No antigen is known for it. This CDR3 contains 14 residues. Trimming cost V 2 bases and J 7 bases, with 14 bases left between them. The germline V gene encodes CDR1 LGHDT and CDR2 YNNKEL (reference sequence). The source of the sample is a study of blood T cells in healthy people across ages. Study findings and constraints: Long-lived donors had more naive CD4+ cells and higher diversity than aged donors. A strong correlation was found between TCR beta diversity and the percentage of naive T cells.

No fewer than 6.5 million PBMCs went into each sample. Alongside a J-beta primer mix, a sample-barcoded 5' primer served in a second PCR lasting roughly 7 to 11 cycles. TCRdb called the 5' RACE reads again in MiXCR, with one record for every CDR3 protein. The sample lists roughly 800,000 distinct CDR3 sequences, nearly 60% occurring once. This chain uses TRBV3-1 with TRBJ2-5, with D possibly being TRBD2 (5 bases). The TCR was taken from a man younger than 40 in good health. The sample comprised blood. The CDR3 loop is CASSQLQDEGTQYF. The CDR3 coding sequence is TGTGCCAGCAGCCAACTCCAGGATGAGGGGACCCAGTACTTC.